This TCR beta chain originates from a study of CD8+ T cells in alopecia areata. Study-wide background: After 6 to 18 months of tofacitinib, follow-up continued 6 months off drug. Study-wide points: Lesional scalp displayed greater clonality than normal scalp, most notably in alopecia totalis/universalis. Besides other cells, scalp samples also yield sequences of resident alphabeta T cells from normal skin.

In each case, RNA was isolated and then reverse transcribed into cDNA as the sequencing template. Sequenced by immunoSEQ multiplex PCR; TCRdb stores in-frame clones only, minus some. This table has about 180,000 clones, about 72% appearing once. Details on this clone: No antigen is known for it.

The study team obtained lesional scalp punch biopsies and peripheral blood from alopecia areata patients. Trimming pared 5 bases from V and 5 bases from J, leaving 10 bases between. The germline CDR1 and CDR2 sequences are PRHDT and FYEKMQ (reference sequence). The CDR3 contains 13 residues. V and J are TRBV13 and TRBJ2-1; D perhaps matches TRBD2 (5 bases). Sequencing used CD8+ T cells sorted from blood, obtained at week 0. This clonotype was sampled from a human donor with alopecia areata. In DNA form, the CDR3 reads TGTGCCAGCAGCACAAGGGAGAACAATGAGCAGTTCTTC. Translated, it gives CASSTRENNEQFF.